This T cell receptor (beta chain) was documented in a study of CD8 T cells in Susac syndrome. Findings of the study overall: Maximal CD8+ clonal expansion in Susac was observed within TEMRA cells and among active patients.

Reverse transcription of 0.5 to 1 ug RNA was performed with random hexamers. An immunoSEQ multiplex PCR generated amplified TCR beta CDR3 products spanning 54 Vbeta and 13 Jbeta. TCRdb reprocessed the immunoSEQ multiplex PCR reads with MiXCR, giving one entry per CDR3 protein. The table records around 170,000 distinct CDR3 sequences, approximately 95% of them present only once. For this clonotype: The antigen remains unidentified.

Sequencing of TCR beta was undertaken in CD8+ and CD4+ T cells derived from blood. The sequenced sample was CD8+ T cells from PBMCs. This clonotype originated in a human donor with Susac syndrome.

The CDR3 DNA reads TGTGCCAGCAGTTTAAGGTTCGAGGTGAACACTGAAGCTTTCTTT. It yields the protein CASSLRFEVNTEAFF. The chain is built from TRBV28 and TRBJ1-1; D remains unclear. V was clipped by 2 bases and J by 0 bases, with 10 bases between them. The CDR3 extends over 15 amino acids. Germline assignment: CDR1 MDHEN and CDR2 SYDVKM.